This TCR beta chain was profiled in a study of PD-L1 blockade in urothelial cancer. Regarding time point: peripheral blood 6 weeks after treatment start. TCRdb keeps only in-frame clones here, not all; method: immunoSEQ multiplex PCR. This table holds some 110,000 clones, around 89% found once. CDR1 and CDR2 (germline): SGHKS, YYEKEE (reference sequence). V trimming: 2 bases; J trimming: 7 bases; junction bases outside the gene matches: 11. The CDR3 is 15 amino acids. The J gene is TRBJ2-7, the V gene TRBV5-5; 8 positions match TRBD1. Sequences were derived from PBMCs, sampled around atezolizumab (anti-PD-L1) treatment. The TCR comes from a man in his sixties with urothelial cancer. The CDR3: CASSFRGQDFLEQYF. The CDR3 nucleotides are TGTGCCAGCAGCTTCCGGGGACAGGACTTTCTAGAGCAGTACTTC.